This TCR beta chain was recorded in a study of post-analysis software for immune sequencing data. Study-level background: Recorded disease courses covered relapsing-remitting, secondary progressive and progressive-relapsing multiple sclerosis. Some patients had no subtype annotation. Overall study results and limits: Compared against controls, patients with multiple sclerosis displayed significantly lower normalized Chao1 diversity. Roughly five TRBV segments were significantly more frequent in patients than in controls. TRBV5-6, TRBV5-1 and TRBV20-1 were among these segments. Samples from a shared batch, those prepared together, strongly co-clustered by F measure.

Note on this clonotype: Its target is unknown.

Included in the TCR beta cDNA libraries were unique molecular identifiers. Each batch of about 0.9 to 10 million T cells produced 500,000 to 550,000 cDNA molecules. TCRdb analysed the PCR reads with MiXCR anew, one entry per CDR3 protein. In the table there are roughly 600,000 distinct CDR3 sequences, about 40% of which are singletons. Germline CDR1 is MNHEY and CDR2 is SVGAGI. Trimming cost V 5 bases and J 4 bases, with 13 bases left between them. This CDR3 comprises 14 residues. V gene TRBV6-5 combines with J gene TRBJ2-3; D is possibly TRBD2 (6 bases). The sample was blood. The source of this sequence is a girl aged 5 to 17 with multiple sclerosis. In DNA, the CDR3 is TGTGCCAGCAGTACAGAAGCGGGCCCAGATACGCAGTATTTT. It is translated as CASSTEAGPDTQYF.